Below, 6 T cell receptor beta chains from the same sample are listed, as sequenced in a study of control samples from healthy donors and cancer patients. The data were produced by immunoSEQ multiplex PCR, yet TCRdb's version contains in-frame clones alone and is incomplete. This table holds around 93,000 clones, around 88% found once. The specimen was blood. The receptors originated from a man between 25 and 39 years old in good health.

V usage is TRBV7-2 and J usage is TRBJ2-1; tentative D call: TRBD1 (6 bases). Trimming shortened V by 6 bases and J by 2 bases, and 11 bases separated the two germline ends. The germline gives CDR1 SGHTA, CDR2 FQGNSA. The CDR3 covers 14 residues. Here the CDR3 DNA reads TGTGCCAGCAGGCCGCAGGGGACCTACAATGAGCAGTTCTTC. It is translated as CASRPQGTYNEQFF.

J is TRBJ1-2 and V is TRBV27; possibly TRBD1 for D (5 bases). Trimming removed 0 bases from V and 6 bases from J, with 14 bases in between. Germline V lookup: CDR1 MNHEY, CDR2 SMNVEV (reference sequence). The CDR3 is 15 amino acids. CDR3 bases: TGTGCCAGCAGTTTATCCGAAGGCAGGGACCATGGCTACACCTTC. Its protein product is CASSLSEGRDHGYTF.

V gene TRBV14 combines with J gene TRBJ1-2; 7 bases fit TRBD1. V lost 6 bases and J lost 5; bases outside the gene matches: 9. Germline V gives CDR1 SGHDN, CDR2 FVKESK. The CDR3 length is 14 residues. CDR3: CASRATGTEYGYTF. The DNA of the CDR3 is TGTGCCAGCAGGGCTACCGGGACAGAGTATGGCTACACCTTC.

This chain joins TRBV6-5 and TRBJ2-5; D unresolved. Germline CDR1 is MNHEY and CDR2 is SVGAGI. Deletions cut 3 bases from V and 0 bases from J, with 14 bases between. CDR3 length: 16 residues. In DNA form, the CDR3 reads TGTGCCAGCAGTTATTCCCTTAATCCTAACCAAGAGACCCAGTACTTC. Translating it yields CASSYSLNPNQETQYF.

V usage is TRBV7-2 and J usage is TRBJ2-7; 12 bases line up with TRBD2. J lost 5 bases, V lost 6 bases, and 8 bases had no gene match. This CDR3 region has 15 residues. The V gene's germline CDR1 is SGHTA and CDR2 FQGNSA. The CDR3: CASSHRLAGEDEQYF. CDR3 sequence (DNA): TGTGCCAGCAGTCACCGACTAGCGGGAGAGGACGAGCAGTACTTC.

The V gene is TRBV10-3, the J gene TRBJ2-7, with a tentative D call TRBD2 (6 bases). The CDR3 runs to 13 residues. The germline V and J ends were trimmed by 8 bases and 4 bases, with 15 bases remaining between them. Germline loops: CDR1 ENHRY, CDR2 SYGVKD. CDR3: CAISPSEGYEQYF. DNA of the CDR3: TGTGCCATCTCTCCGTCGGAGGGATACGAGCAGTACTTC.